Presented here are 11 T cell receptor beta chains from one specimen sequenced in a study of blood T cell repertoires in COVID-19. Data came from immunoSEQ multiplex PCR; TCRdb stores just in-frame clones and leaves some out. The sample has just over 300,000 clones; over 80% are singletons. The sequenced material came from PBMCs or T cells enriched from blood (not recorded which). These TCRs come from a woman aged 18-29 years who had recovered from COVID-19.

V gene TRBV5-1 combines with J gene TRBJ2-3, with 7 bases identical to TRBD1. CDR1 SGHRS and CDR2 YFSETQ come from the germline V gene. The trim removed 5 bases at V and 3 bases at J, leaving 6 bases unmatched. The CDR3 length is 14 residues. The CDR3, as DNA: TGCGCCAGCAGTCTTCAGGGGGATACAGATACGCAGTATTTT. Translated: CASSLQGDTDTQYF.

This rearrangement joins TRBV28 to TRBJ2-7; TRBD2 matches 9 bases. The V segment lost 8 bases and the J segment 6 bases; nucleotides outside the gene matches: 14. CDR3 size: 15 residues. CDR1 and CDR2 (germline): MDHEN, SYDVKM. Written as DNA, the CDR3 is TGTGCCAGCCACCGAGCGTCAGCGGGAGGATTCGAGCAGTACTTC. Encoded protein: CASHRASAGGFEQYF.

This rearrangement joins TRBV7-9 to TRBJ2-2; maybe TRBD2 (5 bases). CDR3 length equals 16 residues. CDR1 and CDR2 (germline): SEHNR, FQNEAQ (reference sequence). Trimming left V 5 bases short and J 6 bases short, with 19 bases between. The chain's CDR3 is CASSPKLVSGSGELFF. The CDR3 nucleotides are TGTGCCAGCAGCCCGAAACTAGTGTCGGGTTCCGGGGAGCTGTTTTTT.

A few counts support this clone. This sequence joins TRBV14 and TRBJ2-7; no clear D. Germline CDR1 and CDR2: SGHDN and FVKESK. V lost 4 bases and J 1 base, leaving 14 bases between the germline ends. The CDR3 is made up of 15 amino acids. The CDR3 DNA reads TGTGCCAGCAGCCGAGGAACGGCTTGGTCCTACGAGCAGTACTTC. It translates to CASSRGTAWSYEQYF.

V and J are TRBV5-1 and TRBJ2-3, with 7 bases matching TRBD2. V trimming: 5 bases; J trimming: 2 bases; junction bases outside the gene matches: 11. The CDR3 consists of 16 residues. CDR1 and CDR2 from the germline V gene are SGHRS and YFSETQ. This CDR3 is CASSPPSGASTDTQYF. CDR3 in DNA: TGCGCCAGCAGTCCCCCGAGCGGGGCCTCCACAGATACGCAGTATTTT.

The chain couples TRBV6-5 to TRBJ1-2; 7 nucleotides match TRBD1. Germline loops: CDR1 MNHEY, CDR2 SVGAGI. V lost 5 bases to trimming and J lost 5 bases; unmatched junction nucleotides: 5. The CDR3 is made up of 13 amino acids. Written as DNA, the CDR3 is TGTGCCAGCAGTAGTACAGGGGAATATGGCTACACCTTC. Its translation: CASSSTGEYGYTF.

The chain is built from TRBV7-9 and TRBJ2-3; possible D gene TRBD1, 6 bases. Trimming shortened V by 2 bases and J by 6 bases, and 12 bases separated the two germline ends. The CDR3 extends over 14 amino acids. Germline CDR1 and CDR2: SEHNR and FQNEAQ (reference sequence). The chain's CDR3 is CASSLRAGADTQYF. CDR3 sequence (DNA): TGTGCCAGCAGCTTAAGGGCAGGGGCCGATACGCAGTATTTT.

CDR3 sequence reads: CASGPGVPFYNEQFF. The CDR3 region has the DNA TGTGCTAGTGGACCCGGAGTGCCTTTCTACAATGAGCAGTTCTTC. J is TRBJ2-1 and V is TRBV12-5; unclear D gene. The CDR3 length is 15 residues. V was trimmed by 6 bases and J by 3 bases, leaving 15 bases between them. Germline lookup yields CDR1 LGHNT and CDR2 FRNRAP.

This clone has more than one count but fewer than ten. V usage is TRBV4-3 and J usage is TRBJ2-3, with 10 positions matching TRBD1. This CDR3 spans 16 amino acids. Germline CDR1 reads LGHNA; CDR2 reads YSLEER. The V and J ends lost 1 base and 3 bases, in that order; junction bases with no gene match: 4. The chain's CDR3 is CASSQGPGQGTDTQYF. In nucleotides, the CDR3 is TGCGCCAGCAGCCAAGGACCGGGACAGGGGACAGATACGCAGTATTTT.

V gene TRBV16 combines with J gene TRBJ1-2; D gene ambiguous. The V and J ends lost 3 bases and 2 bases respectively, with 13 bases between them. CDR3 length: 15 residues. Germline V gene lookup returns CDR1 KGHSY and CDR2 FQNENV. CDR3 nucleotide sequence: TGTGCCAGCAGCCAGAGCACGGGTCTAAACTATGGCTACACCTTC. Residues: CASSQSTGLNYGYTF.

This clone showed up just once. The chain couples TRBV7-3 to TRBJ2-2, with TRBD1 matching over 7 bases. Germline loops: CDR1 SGHTA, CDR2 FQGTGA. The CDR3 is 18 residues long. After removal of 5 bases from V and 0 bases from J, the junction contained 12 bases not matched to a gene. As DNA, the CDR3 is TGTGCCAGCAGCCCTCGGCCCCGACAGGGACCGAACACCGGGGAGCTGTTTTTT. Its translation is CASSPRPRQGPNTGELFF.